A selection of T cell receptor beta chains follows, all from one sample in a study of esophageal squamous cell carcinoma under preoperative chemotherapy. Each CDR3 protein gets one entry after TCRdb re-called the PCR reads with MiXCR. The sample contains almost 9,500 distinct CDR3 sequences, under 55% of which appear only once. Sample acquisition took place from a patient given preoperative chemotherapy. The receptors were sampled from a human donor with esophageal squamous cell carcinoma. The donor label of this sample is uncertain. The CDR3 runs from the conserved cysteine through the conserved F or W. Each record gives: J gene, clone size, V gene, D gene, CDR3 protein, CDR3 DNA. A D gene is named only where the DNA matches it firmly. Size is omitted from some rows. Given values are once, few, many or a class for expanded clones.

>TRBJ2-3|-|TRBV6-1|-
CASSVLPGWAKDTQYF
TGTGCCAGCAGCGTCTTGCCGGGGTGGGCGAAAGATACGCAGTATTTC
>TRBJ1-4|many|TRBV6-1|TRBD1
CASSDTGGTNEKLFF
TGTGCCAGCAGTGACACAGGGGGGACTAATGAAAAACTGTTTTTT
>TRBJ2-5|many|TRBV3-1|TRBD2
CASSQKSGLSGDFRYF
TGTGCCAGCAGCCAAAAAAGTGGCCTTAGCGGGGACTTTCGGTACTTC
>TRBJ2-3|-|TRBV9|TRBD1
CASSTPTGGGTDTQYF
TGTGCCAGCAGCACACCAACAGGGGGCGGCACAGATACGCAGTATTTT
>TRBJ2-3|-|TRBV28|-
CASSLGGADTQYF
TGTGCCAGCAGTTTAGGTGGTGCAGATACGCAGTATTTT
>TRBJ2-7|-|TRBV12-3/TRBV12-4|-
CARGLGGASKETQYF
TGTGCCAGGGGGCTAGGGGGGGCCAGCAAAGAGACGCAGTACTTC
>TRBJ2-1|many|TRBV6-1|TRBD2
CASSEGGGWSYNEQFF
TGTGCCAGCAGTGAAGGGGGGGGATGGTCCTACAATGAGCAGTTCTTC
>TRBJ2-1|medium-sized|TRBV7-6|-
CASSLAAGQLSYEQFF
TGTGCCAGCAGCTTAGCGGCGGGACAGCTCTCCTACGAGCAGTTCTTC
>TRBJ2-5|once|TRBV7-6|-
CASSGTDGETQYF
TGTGCCAGCAGCGGGACTGACGGGGAGACCCAGTACTTC
>TRBJ2-1|-|TRBV7-9|-
CASSRDGGSHNEQFF
TGTGCCAGCAGCCGGGACGGAGGATCCCACAATGAGCAGTTCTTC
>TRBJ2-3|few|TRBV12-3/TRBV12-4|-
CAGSGGRGTDTQYF
TGTGCGGGCAGTGGGGGTCGTGGCACAGATACGCAGTATTTT
>TRBJ2-3|-|TRBV7-8|-
CASSLDGPEQYF
TGTGCCAGCAGCTTAGACGGGCCTGAGCAGTACTTT
>TRBJ2-3|-|TRBV6-5|TRBD1
CASSSLQGVLGLPDTETQYF
TGTGCCAGCAGTTCCCTCCAGGGGGTGCTGGGTTTACCTGACACAGAGACGCAGTATTTC
>TRBJ2-5|once|TRBV27|TRBD2
CASSSPTREAGETQYF
TGTGCCAGCAGTTCCCCCACGCGGGAGGCCGGGGAGACCCAGTACTTC
>TRBJ2-1|-|TRBV27|TRBD2
CASSSGTSGYNEQFF
TGTGCCAGCAGCTCCGGGACTAGCGGTTACAATGAGCAGTTCTTC
>TRBJ2-1|-|TRBV6-1|TRBD1
CASSARTGGGTDTQFF
TGTGCCAGCAGTGCCCGGACAGGGGGTGGCACAGATACGCAGTTCTTC
>TRBJ2-7|many|TRBV12-3/TRBV12-4|-
CASSVGPQGGEQYF
TGTGCCAGCAGTGTGGGCCCTCAGGGGGGCGAGCAGTACTTC
>TRBJ2-7|few|TRBV20-1|TRBD2
CSARLLAGSEQYF
TGCAGTGCTAGACTACTAGCGGGGAGTGAGCAGTACTTC
>TRBJ1-2|-|TRBV6-5|TRBD1
CASSYGGQGAKGYTF
TGTGCCAGCAGTTACGGGGGACAGGGGGCAAAAGGCTACACCTTC
>TRBJ2-6|-|TRBV6-8|-
CASTGAGGANVLTF
TGTGCCAGCACAGGGGCGGGGGGGGCCAACGTCCTGACTTTC
>TRBJ2-1|many|TRBV20-1|-
CSVPGRNYNEQFF
TGCAGTGTACCGGGACGCAACTACAATGAGCAGTTCTTC
>TRBJ2-5|-|TRBV20-1|-
CSASRDGSYNEQYF
TGCAGTGCTAGCCGGGACGGTTCCTACAATGAGCAGTACTTC
>TRBJ2-4|-|TRBV5-4|-
CAFGAGQCSKDTQYF
TGTGCCTTCGGCGCGGGGCAGTGTTCCAAAGACACGCAGTATTTC
>TRBJ1-6|medium-sized|TRBV27|-
CASSLWAGRGLNSPLHF
TGTGCCAGCAGTTTATGGGCCGGGAGGGGTCTTAATTCACCCCTCCACTTT
>TRBJ2-3|many|TRBV6-1|TRBD1
CASSEAGTGPTDTQYF
TGTGCCAGCAGTGAAGCGGGGACAGGGCCCACAGATACGCAGTATTTT
>TRBJ2-1|medium-sized|TRBV6-6|-
CASSSRQVLSSYNEQFF
TGTGCCAGCAGTTCCAGACAGGTGTTGAGCTCCTACAATGAGCAGTTCTTC
>TRBJ2-4|-|TRBV7-2|-
CARLLPTNMQYF
TGTGCCAGGCTCTTACCCACAAACATGCAGTACTTC
>TRBJ2-7|-|TRBV6-1|TRBD1
CASRIFGTGVNEQYF
TGTGCCAGCAGAATCTTTGGGACAGGGGTTAACGAGCAGTACTTC
>TRBJ1-1|-|TRBV6-1|-
CASSERAGSGTEAFF
TGTGCCAGCAGTGAACGGGCGGGTTCGGGAACTGAAGCTTTCTTT
>TRBJ2-1|many|TRBV3-1|TRBD2
CASSQRAGDLYEQFF
TGTGCCAGCAGCCAGCGGGCGGGAGATCTCTACGAGCAGTTCTTC
>TRBJ2-3|many|TRBV7-2|TRBD2
CASSLHGLASADTQYF
TGTGCCAGCAGCTTACATGGACTAGCGTCCGCCGATACGCAGTATTTT
>TRBJ2-5|many|TRBV9|TRBD2
CASSVGSGDLYNEQYF
TGTGCCAGCAGCGTTGGTAGCGGGGACCTCTACAATGAGCAGTACTTC
>TRBJ2-3|-|TRBV12-3/TRBV12-4|TRBD2
CASSGVPGGESKDTQYF
TGTGCCAGCAGCGGCGTCCCGGGGGGGGAATCCAAAGATACGCAGTATTTT
>TRBJ2-7|many|TRBV18|-
CASSPLASGGGSSGEQYF
TGTGCCAGCTCACCACTTGCTAGCGGAGGGGGCTCTTCCGGCGAGCAGTACTTC
>TRBJ2-3|many|TRBV6-1|-
CASSDQVGDTQYF
TGTGCCAGCAGTGATCAAGTTGGAGATACGCAGTATTTT
>TRBJ2-7|-|TRBV5-1|TRBD1
CASSPDRTYEQYF
TGCGCCAGCAGCCCGGACAGGACATACGAGCAGTACTTC
>TRBJ1-6|-|TRBV30|-
CAWSVGRANNSPLHF
TGTGCCTGGAGTGTAGGAAGGGCCAATAATTCACCCCTCCACTTT
>TRBJ2-4|-|TRBV6-1|TRBD2
CASSERAGGARNTQYF
TGTGCCAGCAGCGAGCGGGCGGGAGGGGCAAGAAACACGCAGTACTTC
>TRBJ2-7|once|TRBV4-1|-
CASSEGHGGRSKETQYF
TGCGCCAGCAGCGAGGGACACGGGGGACGTTCCAAAGAGACGCAGTACTTC
>TRBJ2-1|few|TRBV3-1|TRBD2
CASSRGWTSRGLDEQFF
TGTGCCAGCAGCCGCGGGTGGACTAGTCGGGGTTTGGATGAGCAGTTCTTC
>TRBJ2-4|few|TRBV27|TRBD2
CASSLSGLADENEQYF
TGTGCCAGCAGTTTATCGGGACTAGCGGACGAAAATGAGCAGTACTTC
>TRBJ2-3|medium-sized|TRBV6-4|TRBD1
CASSDSGTGPTDTQYF
TGTGCCAGCAGTGACTCCGGGACAGGTCCCACAGATACGCAGTATTTT
>TRBJ2-5|-|TRBV6-1|TRBD1
CAGGFGGQDTETQYF
TGTGCCGGGGGTTTCGGGGGACAGGACACAGAGACGCAGTACTTC
>TRBJ2-5|few|TRBV11-1|TRBD2
CASSTSTQGTSAQETQYF
TGTGCCAGCAGCACATCGACCCAGGGGACTAGCGCTCAAGAGACCCAGTACTTC
>TRBJ2-7|few|TRBV6-1|TRBD1
CASSEAWDRVYEQYF
TGTGCCAGCAGTGAAGCCTGGGACAGGGTGTACGAGCAGTACTTC
>TRBJ1-2|-|TRBV5-1|-
CASSLDGRGYTF
TGCGCCAGCAGCTTGGACGGGAGGGGCTACACCTTC
>TRBJ2-3|many|TRBV3-1|TRBD2
CASSQGLAGYTDTQYF
TGTGCCAGCAGCCAAGGGCTAGCGGGTTATACAGATACGCAGTATTTT
>TRBJ2-7|few|TRBV6-1|TRBD2
CADGLADGEQYF
TGTGCCGACGGACTAGCGGACGGGGAGCAGTACTTC
>TRBJ2-1|many|TRBV14|-
CASSHHLRSSYNEQFF
TGTGCCAGCAGCCATCACCTGAGAAGCTCCTACAATGAGCAGTTCTTC